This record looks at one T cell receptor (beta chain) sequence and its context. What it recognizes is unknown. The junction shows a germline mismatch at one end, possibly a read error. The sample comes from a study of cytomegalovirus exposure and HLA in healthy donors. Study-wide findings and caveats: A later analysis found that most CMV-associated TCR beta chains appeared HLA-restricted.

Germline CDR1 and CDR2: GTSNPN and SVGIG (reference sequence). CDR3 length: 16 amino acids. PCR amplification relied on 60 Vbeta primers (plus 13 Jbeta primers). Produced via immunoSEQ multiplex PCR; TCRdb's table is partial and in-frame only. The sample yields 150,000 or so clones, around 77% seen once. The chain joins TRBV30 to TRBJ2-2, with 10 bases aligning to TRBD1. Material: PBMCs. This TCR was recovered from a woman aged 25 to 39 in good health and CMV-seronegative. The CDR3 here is CTWSVGRQGADGELFF. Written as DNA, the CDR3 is TGTACCTGGAGTGTAGGGAGACAGGGGGCTGACGGGGAGCTGTTTTTT. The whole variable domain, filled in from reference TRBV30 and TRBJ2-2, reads SQTIHQWPATLVQPVGSPLSLECTVEGTSNPNLYWYRQAAGRGLQLLFYSVGIGQISSEVPQNLSASRPQDRQFILSSKKLLLSDSGFYLCTWSVGRQGADGELFFGEGSRLTVL.